This T cell receptor beta chain originates from a study of blood T cell repertoires in COVID-19. As concerns this clone: The identical CDR3 is also encoded by other nucleotide sequences in the sample.

CDR1 LGHNA and CDR2 YSLEER come from the germline V gene. Trimming took 1 base from V and 2 from J, leaving 12 bases between them. The CDR3 spans 15 residues. Original data processing: Estimation of nucleated cell counts was performed using reference gene primer amplification. TCRdb's table, derived via immunoSEQ multiplex PCR, lists solely in-frame clones and lacks some. The V and J calls and clone size are taken from that table; D and trimming were inferred from the DNA. The sample lists around 190,000 clones, 75% to 85% seen once, with approximately 1.5% in the top ten. The genes are TRBV4-3 and TRBJ2-7; D may be TRBD2 (5 bases). Sequencing used peripheral blood. This sequence originates from a human donor in a cohort sampled during active COVID-19. The CDR3 DNA reads TGCGCCAGCAGCCAAGTTTGGGAGAAGACCTACGAGCAGTACTTC. Translated: CASSQVWEKTYEQYF.